What follows are 7 T cell receptor beta chains derived from one specimen sequenced in a study of spatial heterogeneity in lung cancer. General study results and limits: Mutation counts in tumors were tracked by counts of expanded intratumoral alpha and beta TCRs.

No cognate antigen is known for these TCRs. Indicated time point: sample taken at primary tumor resection. TCRdb re-called the 5' RACE reads with MiXCR, one entry per CDR3 protein. The sample consists of 8,000 to 9,500 distinct CDR3 sequences, roughly 3% of them appearing once. Sequenced here: lung tumor tissue, sampled at surgery. The receptors originated from a male donor with early-stage non-small cell lung cancer.

The sample holds many counts of this clonotype. The chain couples TRBV4-2 to TRBJ1-4; unclear D gene. The CDR3 is 15 residues long. Germline CDR1 is LGHNA and CDR2 is YNFKEQ. The V end lost 0 bases, the J end lost 6 bases, and 11 bases lay between the germline ends. CDR3 protein: CASSQERQEDEKLFF. The CDR3 DNA sequence: TGTGCCAGCAGCCAAGAACGGCAGGAGGATGAAAAACTGTTTTTT.

This clonotype was seen at least ten times. The rearrangement uses TRBV7-8 and TRBJ1-4; TRBD1 agrees at 7 bases. Germline loops: CDR1 SGHVS, CDR2 FQNEAQ. The trim removed 3 bases at V and 4 bases at J, leaving 8 bases unmatched. This CDR3 spans 16 amino acids. The CDR3 loop reads CASSFSQGENNEKLFF. The CDR3 nucleotides are TGTGCCAGCAGCTTTTCGCAGGGGGAGAATAATGAAAAACTGTTTTTT.

This chain links TRBV10-2 with TRBJ2-1, with D perhaps given as TRBD1 or TRBD2 (6 bases each). Per the germline V gene, CDR1 is WSHSY and CDR2 is SAAADI. V was clipped by 8 bases and J by 6 bases, with 14 bases between them. The CDR3 is made up of 13 amino acids. The CDR3 sequence: CASGRTAGNEQFF. The CDR3 region has the DNA TGCGCCAGCGGGAGGACAGCGGGCAATGAGCAGTTCTTC.

This clonotype was detected many times. The V call is TRBV30, the J call TRBJ2-1; D not resolved. CDR3 size: 13 residues. V was pared by 3 bases and J by 6 bases, with 12 bases between. From germline, CDR1 is GTSNPN and CDR2 SVGIG (reference sequence). This CDR3 reads CAWRYGTLNEQFF. CDR3 DNA sequence: TGTGCCTGGAGATATGGAACGCTCAATGAGCAGTTCTTC.

There are many counts of this clonotype. This rearrangement joins TRBV6-5 to TRBJ2-2, with TRBD1 identical over 9 bases. The CDR3 is 16 amino acids. Germline V gives CDR1 MNHEY, CDR2 SVGAGI. With 7 bases clipped from V and 6 bases from J, the junction kept 12 bases outside the gene matches. The chain's CDR3 is CASMGDRASRAGELFF. DNA for the CDR3: TGTGCCAGCATGGGGGACAGGGCTTCAAGAGCCGGGGAGCTGTTTTTT.

This clonotype was seen many times. The CDR3 nucleotides are TGTGCCAGCGAACTGGGGTTTCACCTTTCCTACGAGCAGTACTTC. It yields the protein CASELGFHLSYEQYF. The chain uses TRBV6-2 or TRBV6-3 and TRBJ2-7; D is undetermined. Trimming stripped 8 bases from V and 1 base from J, with 18 bases between. The CDR3 runs 15 residues. Germline lookup yields CDR1 MNHEY and CDR2 SVGEGT.

This clonotype has at least ten counts. The chain uses TRBV9 and TRBJ1-3; D gene ambiguous. The CDR3 length is 17 residues. CDR1 SGDLS and CDR2 YYNGEE come from the germline V gene. V lost 3 bases and J 1 base, leaving 17 bases between the germline ends. The CDR3 bases are TGTGCCAGCAGCGCATCCCACCGGGCCCCTTCTGGAAACACCATATATTTT. It translates to CASSASHRAPSGNTIYF.